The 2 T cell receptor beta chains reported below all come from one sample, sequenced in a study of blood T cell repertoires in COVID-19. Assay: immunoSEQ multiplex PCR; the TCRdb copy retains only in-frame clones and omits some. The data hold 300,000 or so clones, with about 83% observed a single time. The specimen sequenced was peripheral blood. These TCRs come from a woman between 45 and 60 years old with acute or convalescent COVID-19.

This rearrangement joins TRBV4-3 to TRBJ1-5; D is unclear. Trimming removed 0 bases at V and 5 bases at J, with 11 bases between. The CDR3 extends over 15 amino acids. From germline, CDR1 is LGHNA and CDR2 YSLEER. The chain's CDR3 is CASSQDSGPHQPQHF. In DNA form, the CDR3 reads TGCGCCAGCAGCCAAGATAGCGGACCCCATCAGCCCCAGCATTTT.

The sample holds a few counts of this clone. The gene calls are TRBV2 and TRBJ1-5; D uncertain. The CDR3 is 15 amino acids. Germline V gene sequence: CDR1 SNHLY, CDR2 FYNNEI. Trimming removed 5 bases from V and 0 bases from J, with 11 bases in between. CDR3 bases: TGTGCCAGCAGTCGGTCGGAGTATAGCAATCAGCCCCAGCATTTT. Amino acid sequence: CASSRSEYSNQPQHF.